Below, 27 T cell receptor beta chains from the same sample are listed, as sequenced in a study of cytomegalovirus exposure and HLA in healthy donors. The study ran its PCR with 60 Vbeta and 13 Jbeta primers. Sequencing used immunoSEQ multiplex PCR; TCRdb keeps in-frame clones, though not all of them. The sample consists of fewer than 120,000 clones, approximately 80% of them appearing once. The specimen sequenced was PBMCs. The receptors here all came from a man aged 25 to 40 in good health and CMV-seropositive.

CDR3 in DNA: TGTGCCAGCAGTGATGTTGTCGGGACTAGCGGGAGCTACAATGAGCAGTTCTTC. This codes for CASSDVVGTSGSYNEQFF. The chain has TRBV25-1 and TRBJ2-1; 14 bases line up with TRBD2. CDR1 and CDR2 from the germline V gene are MGHDK and SYGVNS. The CDR3 loop spans 18 amino acids. With V trimmed by 3 bases and J by 3 bases, 7 bases remained unmatched.

The chain links TRBV4-1 to TRBJ2-2; the match to TRBD1 covers 7 bases. The CDR3 is 15 amino acids. V lost 10 bases and J lost 5; bases outside the gene matches: 13. The germline V gene encodes CDR1 MGHRA and CDR2 YSYEKL. The CDR3 is CATSYQAGGTGELFF. As DNA, the CDR3 is TGCGCCACTAGCTACCAGGCAGGGGGAACCGGGGAGCTGTTTTTT.

This chain uses TRBV30 with TRBJ1-2; a possible D gene is TRBD1 (6 bases). V lost 4 bases and J lost 6, with 12 bases in between. The CDR3 is 12 residues long. Germline CDR1 reads GTSNPN; CDR2 reads SVGIG (reference sequence). As DNA, the CDR3 is TGTGCCTGGATACACAGGGTTGATGGCTACACCTTC. Translated: CAWIHRVDGYTF. The variable domain in full, with the rest retrieved from reference TRBV30 and TRBJ1-2, is SQTIHQWPATLVQPVGSPLSLECTVEGTSNPNLYWYRQAAGRGLQLLFYSVGIGQISSEVPQNLSASRPQDRQFILSSKKLLLSDSGFYLCAWIHRVDGYTFGSGTRLTVV.

V gene TRBV5-8 combines with J gene TRBJ1-1, with no clear D. Deletions cut 6 bases from V and 2 bases from J, with 14 bases between. This CDR3 contains 14 residues. Looked up from germline, CDR1 is SGHTS and CDR2 is YDEGEE. The CDR3 sequence: CASTILAKNTEAFF. CDR3 nucleotide sequence: TGTGCCAGCACCATTTTGGCCAAAAACACTGAAGCTTTCTTT.

Here the CDR3 reads CASSLKGFAGILAQYF. The CDR3 DNA is TGTGCCAGCAGCTTAAAGGGCTTCGCCGGGATCTTGGCTCAGTACTTC. V usage is TRBV7-2 and J usage is TRBJ2-4; possibly TRBD2 for D (5 bases). The length of the CDR3 is 16 residues. In germline, CDR1 is SGHTA, CDR2 FQGNSA. The germline V and J ends were trimmed by 2 bases and 12 bases, with 23 bases remaining between them. Together with reference TRBV7-2 and TRBJ2-4, the CDR3 gives the full variable domain: GAGVSQSPSNKVTEKGKDVELRCDPISGHTALYWYRQSLGQGLEFLIYFQGNSAPDKSGLPSDRFSAERTGGSVSTLTIQRTQQEDSAVYLCASSLKGFAGILAQYFGAGTRLSVL.

This rearrangement joins TRBV7-9 to TRBJ2-2, with 9 bases that match TRBD1. The germline CDR1 and CDR2 sequences are SEHNR and FQNEAQ (reference sequence). V dropped 8 bases and J dropped 5; count of bases not matched to a gene: 6. The CDR3 is made up of 14 amino acids. In DNA, the CDR3 is TGTGCCAGCGCCGGGACAGGGTGGACCGGGGAGCTGTTTTTT. Its translation: CASAGTGWTGELFF.

V is TRBV7-9 and J is TRBJ2-7; 11 bases map to TRBD2. The germline V gene encodes CDR1 SEHNR and CDR2 FQNEAQ (reference sequence). Trimming took 1 base from V and 4 from J; bases not matched to a gene: 3. The CDR3 consists of 15 residues. CDR3 nucleotide sequence: TGTGCCAGCAGCTTAGTGGCTAGCGGGGGGTACGAGCAGTACTTC. Its translation is CASSLVASGGYEQYF. The full variable domain, completed using reference TRBV7-9 and TRBJ2-7, is DTGVSQNPRHKITKRGQNVTFRCDPISEHNRLYWYRQTLGQGPEFLTYFQNEAQLEKSRLLSDRFSAERPKGSFSTLEIQRTEQGDSAMYLCASSLVASGGYEQYFGPGTRLTVT.

A few counts support this clone. The J gene is TRBJ1-1, the V gene TRBV27; no clear D gene. Trimming stripped 4 bases from V and 8 bases from J, with 8 bases between. Germline V lookup: CDR1 MNHEY, CDR2 SMNVEV (reference sequence). The CDR3 length is 11 residues. In DNA form, the CDR3 reads TGTGCCAGCAGTTACGGGGTCGAAGCTTTCTTT. It yields the protein CASSYGVEAFF.

V usage is TRBV4-1 and J usage is TRBJ1-2, with D perhaps matching TRBD1 (5 bases). The CDR3 has 14 residues. Germline CDR1 is MGHRA and CDR2 is YSYEKL. Trimming shortened V by 3 bases and J by 6 bases, and 14 bases separated the two germline ends. As DNA, the CDR3 is TGCGCCAGCAGCCAGTTCACCCCGGGGGATGGCTACACCTTC. The encoded protein is CASSQFTPGDGYTF.

The chain recombines TRBV9 with TRBJ2-3; tentative D call: TRBD1 (6 bases). This CDR3 region has 15 residues. Germline V CDR1 and CDR2: SGDLS, YYNGEE. Trimming stripped 1 base from V and 2 bases from J, with 11 bases between. The chain's CDR3 is CASSVQGSHTDTQYF. The CDR3 DNA follows: TGTGCCAGCAGCGTACAGGGGAGTCACACAGATACGCAGTATTTT.

This chain joins TRBV11-3 and TRBJ1-6; no reliable D call. Germline-derived CDR1 and CDR2 are SGHNT and YENEEA. V was clipped by 5 bases and J by 3 bases, with 11 bases between them. CDR3 length equals 15 residues. The CDR3 is CASSEAGFYNSPLHF. In DNA form, the CDR3 reads TGTGCCAGCAGCGAGGCGGGGTTCTATAATTCACCCCTCCACTTT.

This clone was observed a handful of times. This sequence joins TRBV19 and TRBJ1-2; 11 bases are a match to TRBD1. CDR3 length equals 16 residues. The J segment lost 4 bases and the V segment lost 3 bases, leaving 7 bases of the junction unmatched. From germline, CDR1 is LNHDA and CDR2 SQIVND (reference sequence). The CDR3 here is CASSMGQGDVIYGYTF. The CDR3 nucleotides are TGTGCCAGTAGTATGGGACAGGGGGATGTTATCTATGGCTACACCTTC. Together with reference TRBV19 and TRBJ1-2, the CDR3 gives the full variable domain: DGGITQSPKYLFRKEGQNVTLSCEQNLNHDAMYWYRQDPGQGLRLIYYSQIVNDFQKGDIAEGYSVSREKKESFPLTVTSAQKNPTAFYLCASSMGQGDVIYGYTFGSGTRLTVV.

The chain uses TRBV13 and TRBJ1-1; D uncertain. CDR1 and CDR2 from the germline V gene are PRHDT and FYEKMQ (reference sequence). This CDR3 contains 14 residues. The V end lost 5 bases, the J end lost 3 bases, and 13 bases lay between the germline ends. The CDR3 protein is CASSPSTLHTEAFF. CDR3 DNA: TGTGCCAGCAGCCCGTCGACTCTCCACACTGAAGCTTTCTTT.

The rearrangement links TRBV2 to TRBJ2-7, with 9 bases fitting TRBD1. Germline V CDR1 and CDR2: SNHLY, FYNNEI. Germline trimming cut 6 bases from V and 2 bases from J; bases unmatched to any gene: 14. The CDR3 is made up of 17 amino acids. The DNA of the CDR3 is TGTGCCAGCAGCCATCCAGGGAGTGACAGGGGGGCCTACGAGCAGTACTTC. This codes for CASSHPGSDRGAYEQYF.

The genes are TRBV9 and TRBJ2-5; 7 bases map to TRBD2. The CDR3 covers 14 residues. V lost 1 base to trimming and J lost 4 bases; unmatched junction nucleotides: 4. Germline V lookup: CDR1 SGDLS, CDR2 YYNGEE. CDR3 loop: CASSVREGIETQYF. The CDR3 DNA reads as TGTGCCAGCAGCGTAAGGGAGGGGATAGAGACCCAGTACTTC.

There are a few counts of this clone. V and J are TRBV2 and TRBJ2-1; the match to TRBD1 covers 9 bases. The CDR3 has 15 residues. The V and J ends lost 5 bases and 2 bases, in that order; junction bases with no gene match: 4. From germline, CDR1 is SNHLY and CDR2 FYNNEI. CDR3: CASSIGQGTYNEQFF. Here the CDR3 DNA reads TGTGCCAGCAGTATTGGACAGGGGACCTACAATGAGCAGTTCTTC. Variable domain in full (rest from reference TRBV2 and TRBJ2-1): EPEVTQTPSHQVTQMGQEVILRCVPISNHLYFYWYRQILGQKVEFLVSFYNNEISEKSEIFDDQFSVERPDGSNFTLKIRSTKLEDSAMYFCASSIGQGTYNEQFFGPGTRLTVL.

The gene calls are TRBV5-5 and TRBJ1-1; 7 bases are shared with TRBD1. V lost 4 bases to trimming and J lost 4 bases; unmatched junction nucleotides: 10. This CDR3 is built from 15 residues. Germline loops: CDR1 SGHKS, CDR2 YYEKEE (reference sequence). CDR3: CASSPDREMSTEAFF. The DNA of the CDR3 is TGTGCCAGCAGCCCAGACAGGGAGATGTCCACTGAAGCTTTCTTT.

The J gene is TRBJ2-3, the V gene TRBV25-1, with 8 positions matching TRBD1. Germline-derived CDR1 and CDR2 are MGHDK and SYGVNS. J gave up 0 bases and V 4 bases, and 3 bases lay outside the gene matches. The CDR3 is made up of 15 amino acids. CDR3 nucleotides: TGTGCCAGCAGTGTCCGACAGGGGAGCACAGATACGCAGTATTTT. It yields the protein CASSVRQGSTDTQYF.

The chain combines TRBV6-1 with TRBJ2-2, with a weak D call TRBD2 (7 bases). The CDR3 runs to 16 residues. CDR1 and CDR2 from the germline V gene are MNHNS and SASEGT. The V gene lost 1 base and the J gene lost 6 bases, with 15 bases spanning the gap. The CDR3 DNA follows: TGTGCCAGCAGTGAAGGGACTGGGGGGGCCCCCGGGGAGCTGTTTTTT. This sequence encodes CASSEGTGGAPGELFF.

This clone was seen a few times. The chain carries TRBV7-6 and TRBJ1-1; weak D call: TRBD1 (6 bases). CDR3 length: 13 residues. Trimming took off 5 bases at V and 10 bases at J, with 17 bases between the two ends. Germline V lookup: CDR1 SGHVS, CDR2 FNYEAQ. CDR3 region: CASSTEHRARAFF. The DNA for the CDR3 is TGTGCCAGCAGCACGGAACACAGGGCGCGAGCTTTCTTT.

This chain joins TRBV11-3 and TRBJ1-5, with D uncertain. The CDR3 sequence is 12 residues long. The germline CDR1 and CDR2 sequences are SGHNT and YENEEA. V dropped 4 bases and J dropped 7 bases, with 8 bases sitting between them. The CDR3 nucleotides read TGTGCCAGCAGCTCGGGAAGCCAGCCCCAGCATTTT. Amino acid sequence: CASSSGSQPQHF.

The chain carries TRBV13 and TRBJ1-1, with TRBD1 matching 7 bases. The CDR3 spans 15 residues. Germline loops: CDR1 PRHDT, CDR2 FYEKMQ (reference sequence). J was trimmed by 1 base and V by 5 bases; bases with no gene match: 7. For the CDR3, the DNA is TGTGCCAGCAGCCGACAGGGTATGGGGAACACTGAAGCTTTCTTT. Translation gives CASSRQGMGNTEAFF.

This chain uses TRBV11-1 with TRBJ1-3, with D maybe TRBD1 (6 bases). The CDR3 length is 16 residues. Germline V gene lookup returns CDR1 SGHAT and CDR2 FQDESV (reference sequence). Between the trimmed V and J ends, which lost 4 bases and 0 bases, there was a span of 13 bases. CDR3 bases: TGTGCCAGCAGCTACGACAGGCTACGCTCTGGAAACACCATATATTTT. This encodes CASSYDRLRSGNTIYF.

This sequence joins TRBV4-1 and TRBJ2-3, with D perhaps TRBD2 (7 bases). The CDR3 covers 15 residues. Germline CDR1 and CDR2: MGHRA and YSYEKL. V shed 0 bases and J shed 2 bases, with 9 bases lying between them. The CDR3 is CASSQDGGHTDTQYF. CDR3 sequence (DNA): TGCGCCAGCAGCCAAGACGGGGGGCACACAGATACGCAGTATTTT.

The chain has TRBV7-9 and TRBJ1-1, with a possible D match to TRBD1 (6 bases). Germline CDR1 and CDR2: SEHNR and FQNEAQ (reference sequence). V lost 5 bases, J lost 1 base, and 14 bases lay in between. This CDR3 contains 15 residues. CDR3 DNA sequence: TGTGCCAGCAGCCCCACAGGGAAGGGGAACACTGAAGCTTTCTTT. Translated, it gives CASSPTGKGNTEAFF.

The sample holds a few counts of this clone. The genes are TRBV4-1 and TRBJ1-5; TRBD1 matches 7 bases. V shed 5 bases, J shed 7 bases, and the junction held 8 bases outside the gene matches. The CDR3 is 14 amino acids. The germline CDR1 and CDR2 sequences are MGHRA and YSYEKL. CDR3 in DNA: TGCGCCAGCAGCAAAGGACAGGATGGGCAGCCCCAGCATTTT. Residues: CASSKGQDGQPQHF.

The chain is built from TRBV27 and TRBJ1-5; TRBD1 might be the D (6 bases). The CDR3 length is 13 residues. Germline-derived CDR1 and CDR2 are MNHEY and SMNVEV (reference sequence). V was trimmed by 6 bases and J by 4 bases, leaving 10 bases between them. The CDR3 DNA is TGTGCCAGCAGCTACAGGGTTAATCAGCCCCAGCATTTT. Translated, it gives CASSYRVNQPQHF.